This passage covers 8 T cell receptor beta chains from one sample sequenced in a study of CD8 T cells in ankylosing spondylitis. Via MiXCR, TCRdb re-called the 5' RACE reads, giving one row per CDR3 protein. The sample records under 300,000 distinct CDR3 sequences, 8% to 9.5% being singletons. Sequenced sample: blood, either unsorted or a sorted T cell fraction (not recorded which). The source of these receptors is a male donor with ankylosing spondylitis or in good health (not recorded which).

This clonotype has a count of ten or more. The chain recombines TRBV4-3 with TRBJ2-1, with D possibly TRBD2 on 6 matching bases. CDR1 LGHNA and CDR2 YSLEER come from the germline V gene. V was cut by 0 bases and J by 6 bases, with 18 bases left in between. The CDR3 is 17 amino acids. CDR3 loop: CASSQDKWAGSGNEQFF. CDR3 DNA: TGCGCCAGCAGCCAAGATAAATGGGCGGGAAGTGGCAATGAGCAGTTCTTC.

This clonotype has ten or more counts. The chain is built from TRBV7-2 and TRBJ2-5, with TRBD1 as a possible D gene (5 bases). The germline V gene encodes CDR1 SGHTA and CDR2 FQGNSA. The CDR3 covers 14 residues. Between the trimmed V and J ends, which lost 1 base and 6 bases, there was a span of 12 bases. In DNA form, the CDR3 reads TGTGCCAGCAGCTTAGAAAGGGGTTTTAAGACCCAGTACTTC. It yields the protein CASSLERGFKTQYF.

In this sample, this clonotype turned up many times. V gene TRBV10-3 combines with J gene TRBJ2-2; 7 bases agree with TRBD1. The germline gives CDR1 ENHRY, CDR2 SYGVKD. V lost 5 bases, J lost 5 bases, and 5 bases stayed unmatched. CDR3 length: 14 amino acids. DNA for the CDR3: TGTGCCATCAGTAAGGGACAGATGACCGGGGAGCTGTTTTTT. Amino acid sequence: CAISKGQMTGELFF.

This clonotype was seen ten or more times. V and J are TRBV4-3 and TRBJ2-5; D gene uncertain. There are 14 residues in the CDR3. From germline, CDR1 is LGHNA and CDR2 YSLEER. V was shortened by 0 bases and J by 4 bases, with 9 bases between the two germline ends. The CDR3 nucleotides read TGCGCCAGCAGCCAAGATCAATTCCGAGAGACCCAGTACTTC. Protein product: CASSQDQFRETQYF.

This clonotype appeared many times. The chain employs TRBV20-1 and TRBJ1-5; D not certain. V gave up 8 bases and J gave up 0 bases, with 14 bases separating them. The CDR3 contains 14 residues. CDR1 and CDR2 (germline): DFQATT, SNEGSKA (reference sequence). The CDR3 loop is CSSPGPASNQPQHF. In DNA, the CDR3 is TGCAGTTCCCCGGGCCCGGCTAGCAATCAGCCCCAGCATTTT.

This clonotype was detected ten times or more. The chain joins TRBV12-3 or TRBV12-4 to TRBJ1-6; 12 positions match TRBD1. Trimming took 3 bases from V and 13 from J; bases not matched to a gene: 4. The CDR3 runs 14 residues. The CDR3 spells CASSLGQGAPPLHF. CDR3 nucleotides: TGTGCCAGCAGTTTGGGACAGGGGGCGCCCCCCCTCCACTTT.

Only a few counts were recorded for this clonotype. V usage is TRBV11-3 and J usage is TRBJ2-1; TRBD2 aligns across 7 bases. The CDR3 loop spans 15 amino acids. Germline lookup yields CDR1 SGHNT and CDR2 YENEEA. Trimming removed 0 bases from V and 8 bases from J; junction bases left unmatched: 7. The CDR3 DNA reads as TGTGCCAGCAGCTTAGATGGGGGAGGGCCCTATGAGCAGTTCTTC. Translation: CASSLDGGGPYEQFF.

This clonotype was seen repeatedly, ten times or more. The V call is TRBV6-2 or TRBV6-3, the J call TRBJ1-5; 7 positions match TRBD1. Germline V CDR1 and CDR2: MNHEY, SVGEGT. This CDR3 has 17 residues. Unmatched junction bases numbered 6, after V lost 0 bases and J lost 1 base. CDR3 sequence: CASSYSLTGRSNQPQHF. DNA for the CDR3: TGTGCCAGCAGTTACTCACTGACAGGGAGGAGCAATCAGCCCCAGCATTTT.